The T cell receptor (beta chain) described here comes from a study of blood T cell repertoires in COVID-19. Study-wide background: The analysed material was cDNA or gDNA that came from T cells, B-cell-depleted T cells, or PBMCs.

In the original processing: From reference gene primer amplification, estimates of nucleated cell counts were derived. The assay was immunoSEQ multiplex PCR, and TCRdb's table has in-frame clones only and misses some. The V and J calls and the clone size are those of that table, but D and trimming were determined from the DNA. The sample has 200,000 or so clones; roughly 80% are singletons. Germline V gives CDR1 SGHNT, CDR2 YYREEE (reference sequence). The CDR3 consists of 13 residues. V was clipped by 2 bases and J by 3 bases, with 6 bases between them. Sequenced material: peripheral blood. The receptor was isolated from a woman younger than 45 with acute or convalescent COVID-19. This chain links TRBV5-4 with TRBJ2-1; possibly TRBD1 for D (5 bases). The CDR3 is CASSFQGYNEQFF. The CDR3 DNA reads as TGTGCCAGCAGCTTTCAGGGCTACAATGAGCAGTTCTTC. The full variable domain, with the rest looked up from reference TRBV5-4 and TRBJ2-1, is ETGVTQSPTHLIKTRGQQVTLRCSSQSGHNTVSWYQQALGQGPQFIFQYYREEENGRGNFPPRFSGLQFPNYSSELNVNALELDDSALYLCASSFQGYNEQFFGPGTRLTVL.